This T cell receptor beta chain was captured by sequencing in a study of blood T cell repertoires in COVID-19. Original methodology: From reference gene primer amplification, estimates of nucleated cell counts were derived. Only in-frame clones appear in the TCRdb table, and some are missing; sequencing was by immunoSEQ multiplex PCR. V and J calls and clone size are as listed in that table; D and trimming were resolved from the DNA. The data show about 180,000 clones, approximately 81% seen once. Ages ranged from about 18 to 100 years, with residence in 24 US areas. The length of the CDR3 is 17 residues. Germline V CDR1 and CDR2: MGHDK, SYGVNS. V lost 0 bases and J lost 5; bases outside the gene matches: 7.

The TCR comes from a woman between 35 and 50 years old with acute COVID-19. The sample taken for sequencing was PBMCs or T cells enriched from blood (not recorded which). The chain uses TRBV25-1 and TRBJ2-3; the match to TRBD2 covers 11 bases. CDR3 nucleotides: TGTGCCAGCAGTGAATATGCTAGCGGGAGGATCGGAGATACGCAGTATTTT. Its protein is CASSEYASGRIGDTQYF. The complete variable domain, with remaining parts taken from reference TRBV25-1 and TRBJ2-3, reads EADIYQTPRYLVIGTGKKITLECSQTMGHDKMYWYQQDPGMELHLIHYSYGVNSTEKGDLSSESTVSRIRTEHFPLTLESARPSHTSQYLCASSEYASGRIGDTQYFGPGTRLTVL.